This entry lists 3 T cell receptor beta chains sequenced from one sample in a study of response to subunit inactivated influenza vaccine. One entry per CDR3 protein, called by TCRdb with MiXCR from the RT-PCR reads. The table includes roughly 630,000 distinct CDR3 sequences, 11% to 15% detected once. This material consisted of PBMCs from blood, taken 14 days before vaccination. The receptors come from a man in his fifties or sixties who received an inactivated influenza vaccine.

There are many counts of this clonotype. The J gene is TRBJ2-1, the V gene TRBV11-2; 11 bases are shared with TRBD1. The CDR3 spans 15 residues. J lost 10 bases, V lost 0 bases, and 5 bases had no gene match. Germline values: CDR1 SGHAT, CDR2 FQNNGV. The DNA for the CDR3 is TGTGCCAGCAGCTTAGACAGGACAGGGGGCGAAGAGCAGTTCTTC. It yields the protein CASSLDRTGGEEQFF.

This clonotype has more than one count but fewer than ten. This chain joins TRBV7-8 and TRBJ2-7, with D unclear. The CDR3 length is 15 residues. CDR1 and CDR2 from the germline V gene are SGHVS and FQNEAQ. The V end lost 0 bases, the J end lost 5 bases, and 14 bases lay between the germline ends. CDR3 in DNA: TGTGCCAGCAGCTTAGCGATAAGGTTTAACGACGAGCAGTACTTC. Translating it yields CASSLAIRFNDEQYF. Based on the CDR3 plus reference TRBV7-8 and TRBJ2-7, the full variable domain is GAGVSQSPRYKVAKRGQDVALRCDPISGHVSLFWYQQALGQGPEFLTYFQNEAQLDKSGLPSDRFFAERPEGSVSTLKIQRTQQEDSAVYLCASSLAIRFNDEQYFGPGTRLTVT.

The chain employs TRBV28 and TRBJ2-7; a possible D gene is TRBD2 (6 bases). V lost 10 bases, J lost 1 base, and 17 bases lay in between. CDR1 is MDHEN, CDR2 SYDVKM, per germline. This CDR3 region has 14 residues. CDR3 residues: CAIAGSGPSYEQYF. CDR3 sequence (DNA): TGTGCCATCGCGGGGTCAGGTCCTTCCTACGAGCAGTACTTC.